These T cell receptor beta chains were read from a single sample in a study of T cell repertoires in cytomegalovirus infection. Their antigens remain unidentified. One entry per CDR3 protein, called by TCRdb with MiXCR from the reads. The table records 450,000 to 650,000 distinct CDR3 sequences, over 35% of them present only once. Sequencing used cultured PBMCs, obtained from culture after CMV antigen stimulation. These receptors were collected from a human donor in good health (CMV status not recorded). Some clones in this sample may be carry-over from other donors' samples. The CDR3 runs from the conserved cysteine through the conserved F or W. D genes are given only for firm matches. Size is stated for part of the rows, as once, few or many counts, or as a class when the clone is expanded.

d_call j_call clone_size v_call cdr3_nt cdr3_aa
. TRBJ2-1 few TRBV7-2 TGTGCCAGCAGCCGCTCGTCACGGGATCTCTACAATGAGCAGTTCTTC CASSRSSRDLYNEQFF
. TRBJ2-3 . TRBV6-2/TRBV6-3 TGTGCCAGCAGTTACAGGCGAGTGGAATCTGATACGCAGTATTTT CASSYRRVESDTQYF
TRBD2 TRBJ2-1 . TRBV28 TGTGCCAGCAGCCGGACTAGCGGGGCCACCTACAATGAGCAGTTCTTC CASSRTSGATYNEQFF
. TRBJ2-5 few TRBV7-2 TGTGCCAGCAGTCCCCCCGGTGGGCAGGCCAAAGACTTC CASSPPGGQAKDF
TRBD2 TRBJ2-2 few TRBV7-2 TGTGCCAGCAGCTCCACCCCCGGACTAGCGGGGGCCGGGGAGCTGTTTTTT CASSSTPGLAGAGELFF
. TRBJ2-5 . TRBV11-2 TGTGCCAGCAGCCCAACCGGGACAACCCAAGAGACCCAGTACTTC CASSPTGTTQETQYF
TRBD1 TRBJ2-2 . TRBV5-4 TGTGCCAGCAGCCGCACCGACAGGGGTCCTTCGGGGGAGCTGTTTTTT CASSRTDRGPSGELFF
. TRBJ1-5 few TRBV7-2 TGTGCCAGCAGCCCTTCTCCAAATCAGCCCCAGCATTTT CASSPSPNQPQHF
TRBD1 TRBJ1-1 . TRBV20-1 TGCAGTGCCCCCCAGCGGACAGGGGGAGACACTGAAGCTTTCTTT CSAPQRTGGDTEAFF
TRBD2 TRBJ2-4 few TRBV7-2 TGTGCCAGCAGCCAGGGACTACTGGGGCAGTACTTC CASSQGLLGQYF
. TRBJ1-5 . TRBV2 TGTGCCAGCCACGGGGTGTATAGCAATCAGCCCCAGCATTTT CASHGVYSNQPQHF
. TRBJ2-2 . TRBV4-3 TGCGCCAGCAGCGTATCGGCAGGGGTGAATTACGGGGAGCTGTTTTTT CASSVSAGVNYGELFF
TRBD2 TRBJ2-1 . TRBV6-2/TRBV6-3 TGTGCCAGCAGTTACCGCCTAGCGGGGCCCTCCTACAATGAGCAGTTCTTC CASSYRLAGPSYNEQFF
TRBD1 TRBJ2-2 few TRBV2 TGTGCCAGCAGTGGGGACAGAATTGAGAACACCGGGGAGCTGTTTTTT CASSGDRIENTGELFF
TRBD1 TRBJ2-7 . TRBV19 TGTGCCAGTAGTTCCCACAGGGGGCCCTACGAGCAGTACTTC CASSSHRGPYEQYF
. TRBJ1-6 few TRBV6-1 TGTGCCAGCAGTTATTACAGGGCCTATAATTCACCCCTCCACTTT CASSYYRAYNSPLHF
. TRBJ1-4 few TRBV7-2 TGTGCCAGCAGCTCCATCCGGGACAACTTGTTTTTT CASSSIRDNLFF
. TRBJ2-5 few TRBV6-1 TGTGCCAGCAGTGACCACGGACAGCTGAAAGAGACCCAGTACTTC CASSDHGQLKETQYF
. TRBJ2-6 many TRBV7-2 TGTGCCAGCAGCGGGGCCCGTGGGGCCAACGTCCTGACTTTC CASSGARGANVLTF
TRBD1 TRBJ1-4 few TRBV6-6 TGTGCCAGCCGGGACAGCGGCACAACTAATGAAAAACTGTTTTTT CASRDSGTTNEKLFF
. TRBJ2-7 few TRBV15 TGTGCCACCAGCAGAGAGGACTGGATGGGGGAGCAGTACTTC CATSREDWMGEQYF
TRBD2 TRBJ2-3 . TRBV20-1 TGCAGTGCGGTAACTAGCGGGGGGGGCACAGATACGCAGTATTTT CSAVTSGGGTDTQYF
. TRBJ2-4 few TRBV14 TGTGCCAGCAGCCTCGTATCAGAAAACATTCAGTACTTC CASSLVSENIQYF